These 21 T cell receptor beta chains were all obtained from the same sample, sequenced in a study of cytomegalovirus exposure and HLA in healthy donors. The PCR had 60 Vbeta and 13 Jbeta primers. Some clones are missing from TCRdb's copy, which holds only in-frame ones; the method was immunoSEQ multiplex PCR. The table lists around 69,000 clones, about 67% of them singletons. The sequenced material came from PBMCs. The receptor source for this set is a man in his forties or fifties in good health and CMV-seropositive.

The V call is TRBV7-6, the J call TRBJ2-2; tentatively, D is TRBD1 (6 bases). V gave up 2 bases and J gave up 0 bases, with 7 bases separating them. Germline V gives CDR1 SGHVS, CDR2 FNYEAQ. CDR3 length: 15 residues. The CDR3 nucleotides are TGTGCCAGCAGCTTAAGGACAGCGAACACCGGGGAGCTGTTTTTT. It codes for CASSLRTANTGELFF.

V gene TRBV5-6 combines with J gene TRBJ1-5, with D perhaps TRBD1 (5 bases). V shed 0 bases and J shed 1 base, with 8 bases lying between them. CDR1 is SGHDT and CDR2 is YYEEEE in the germline V gene. The CDR3 runs to 15 residues. In DNA form, the CDR3 reads TGTGCCAGCAGCTTGGCCGGGGGAAGCAATCAGCCCCAGCATTTT. This sequence encodes CASSLAGGSNQPQHF.

The chain links TRBV6-1 to TRBJ2-5; weak D call: TRBD2 (6 bases). The CDR3 length is 16 residues. The germline V gene has CDR1 MNHNS and CDR2 SASEGT. V was cut by 6 bases and J by 5 bases, with 22 bases left in between. The CDR3 DNA reads TGTGCCAGCAGGGAATGGAGGGGCTCGGTAAAGGAGACCCAGTACTTC. The encoded protein is CASREWRGSVKETQYF.

The sample holds one count of this clone. CDR3 sequence: CASSEPAWAQTQYF. The CDR3 DNA reads as TGTGCCAGCAGTGAACCCGCATGGGCGCAGACCCAGTACTTC. This chain connects TRBV2 to TRBJ2-5; no reliable D call. Between the trimmed V and J ends, which lost 2 bases and 6 bases, there was a span of 13 bases. CDR1 SNHLY and CDR2 FYNNEI come from the germline V gene. CDR3 length: 14 amino acids. The full variable domain, completed using reference TRBV2 and TRBJ2-5, is EPEVTQTPSHQVTQMGQEVILRCVPISNHLYFYWYRQILGQKVEFLVSFYNNEISEKSEIFDDQFSVERPDGSNFTLKIRSTKLEDSAMYFCASSEPAWAQTQYFGPGTRLLVL.

This clone was found once. The chain has TRBV9 and TRBJ2-2; 10 positions agree with TRBD2. CDR1 is SGDLS, CDR2 YYNGEE, per germline. The CDR3 contains 16 residues. V gave up 2 bases and J gave up 6 bases; unmatched junction bases: 7. CDR3 nucleotides: TGTGCCAGCAGCGTTAGAGGGAGCGGGAGGGCCGGGGAGCTGTTTTTT. This sequence encodes CASSVRGSGRAGELFF. Looking up the rest from reference TRBV9 and TRBJ2-2 gives the full variable domain: DSGVTQTPKHLITATGQRVTLRCSPRSGDLSVYWYQQSLDQGLQFLIQYYNGEERAKGNILERFSAQQFPDLHSELNLSSLELGDSALYFCASSVRGSGRAGELFFGEGSRLTVL.

V and J are TRBV28 and TRBJ2-5; TRBD1 is a possible D gene (5 bases). The CDR3 totals 14 residues. The germline V gene encodes CDR1 MDHEN and CDR2 SYDVKM. V was cut by 3 bases and J by 2 bases, with 10 bases left in between. CDR3 sequence: CASSLGQQQETQYF. The CDR3, as DNA: TGTGCCAGCAGTTTGGGGCAGCAACAAGAGACCCAGTACTTC.

The chain employs TRBV30 and TRBJ1-4, with TRBD1 as a possible D gene (6 bases). Germline V CDR1 and CDR2: GTSNPN, SVGIG (reference sequence). The CDR3 loop spans 13 amino acids. V was clipped by 2 bases and J by 6 bases, with 10 bases between them. CDR3 nucleotides: TGTGCCTGGAGTCTGGGGGCTGATGAAAAACTGTTTTTT. This translates into CAWSLGADEKLFF.

This clone has a single count. J is TRBJ1-1 and V is TRBV2; 12 bases are shared with TRBD1. The CDR3 consists of 16 residues. Germline CDR1 is SNHLY and CDR2 is FYNNEI. Trimming cost V 2 bases and J 5 bases; bases outside gene matches: 6. In DNA, the CDR3 is TGTGCCAGCAGTGAACCGGGACAGGGGGCGCGTACTGAAGCTTTCTTT. Residues: CASSEPGQGARTEAFF.

The chain carries TRBV19 and TRBJ1-2, with 7 bases matching TRBD1. The CDR3 extends over 14 amino acids. V was pared by 3 bases and J by 5 bases, with 6 bases of the junction left unmatched. CDR1 is LNHDA, CDR2 SQIVND, per germline (reference sequence). CDR3 protein: CASSISAGGYGYTF. In DNA, the CDR3 is TGTGCCAGTAGTATTTCGGCAGGGGGATATGGCTACACCTTC.

The chain has TRBV19 and TRBJ1-2; a weak D match, TRBD1 (6 bases). Germline V CDR1 and CDR2: LNHDA, SQIVND (reference sequence). The CDR3 has 13 residues. Trimming cost V 6 bases and J 6 bases, with 14 bases left between them. CDR3 sequence reads: CASRPQGGDGYTF. The CDR3 DNA reads TGTGCCAGTAGACCACAGGGAGGGGATGGCTACACCTTC.

The rearrangement uses TRBV21-1 and TRBJ1-1. TRBV21-1 is a pseudogene segment. The CDR3 length is 15 residues. CDR3 DNA: TGTGCCAGCAGCCTTTGGGGCGGGGGGGGCTCGGAAGCTTTCTTT. Its protein product is CASSLWGGGGSEAFF.

This clone was counted only a few times. The chain combines TRBV19 with TRBJ2-5, with TRBD2 as a possible D gene (7 bases). Looked up from germline, CDR1 is LNHDA and CDR2 is SQIVND (reference sequence). Trimming removed 4 bases at V and 4 bases at J, with 16 bases between. This CDR3 is 15 amino acids long. The CDR3 nucleotides read TGTGCCAGTAGTACCTTGGCCGGGGGGCCAGAGACCCAGTACTTC. This gives the protein CASSTLAGGPETQYF.

This clone was seen once. The J gene is TRBJ1-1, the V gene TRBV9, with D unresolved. Trimming shortened V by 3 bases and J by 1 base, and 10 bases separated the two germline ends. Germline V gene sequence: CDR1 SGDLS, CDR2 YYNGEE. The CDR3 contains 14 residues. CDR3 region: CASSGGPANTEAFF. CDR3 DNA sequence: TGTGCCAGCAGCGGAGGTCCGGCGAACACTGAAGCTTTCTTT.

The rearrangement uses TRBV28 and TRBJ1-3, with 7 bases that match TRBD1. V gave up 6 bases and J gave up 5 bases; unmatched junction bases: 4. In germline, CDR1 is MDHEN, CDR2 SYDVKM. The CDR3 runs 13 residues. The CDR3 DNA follows: TGTGCCAGCAGCGTGACAGGGCGAAACACCATATATTTT. Translation: CASSVTGRNTIYF.

The chain links TRBV9 to TRBJ2-1; D is perhaps TRBD2 (5 bases). CDR1 and CDR2 from the germline V gene are SGDLS and YYNGEE. This CDR3 has 12 residues. V lost 0 bases and J lost 10, with 8 bases in between. The CDR3 loop reads CASSVATGEQFF. Written as DNA, the CDR3 is TGTGCCAGCAGCGTAGCTACGGGAGAGCAGTTCTTC. Full variable domain (rest looked up from reference TRBV9 and TRBJ2-1): DSGVTQTPKHLITATGQRVTLRCSPRSGDLSVYWYQQSLDQGLQFLIQYYNGEERAKGNILERFSAQQFPDLHSELNLSSLELGDSALYFCASSVATGEQFFGPGTRLTVL.

The chain couples TRBV7-8 to TRBJ2-7; D is unclear. CDR3 length: 13 residues. The V end lost 1 base, the J end lost 5 bases, and 9 bases lay between the germline ends. Germline lookup yields CDR1 SGHVS and CDR2 FQNEAQ. The CDR3 sequence: CASSLGGRNEQYF. The CDR3 bases are TGTGCCAGCAGCTTAGGTGGCAGAAACGAGCAGTACTTC. Looking up the rest from reference TRBV7-8 and TRBJ2-7 gives the full variable domain: GAGVSQSPRYKVAKRGQDVALRCDPISGHVSLFWYQQALGQGPEFLTYFQNEAQLDKSGLPSDRFFAERPEGSVSTLKIQRTQQEDSAVYLCASSLGGRNEQYFGPGTRLTVT.

This clone was picked up a small number of times. The chain recombines TRBV9 with TRBJ1-1, with a tentative D call TRBD1 (6 bases). The germline V gene encodes CDR1 SGDLS and CDR2 YYNGEE. This CDR3 contains 17 residues. V lost 0 bases to trimming and J lost 0 bases, with 15 bases between them. The CDR3 region is CASSVAGTGLMNTEAFF. The CDR3 DNA sequence: TGTGCCAGCAGCGTAGCTGGCACAGGGCTCATGAACACTGAAGCTTTCTTT.

The rearrangement uses TRBV30 and TRBJ1-6; TRBD1 aligns across 10 bases. The ends lost 2 bases at V and 7 bases at J; junction bases unmatched: 2. From germline, CDR1 is GTSNPN and CDR2 SVGIG (reference sequence). The CDR3 has 14 residues. For the CDR3, the DNA is TGTGCCTGGAGTATGGGACAGGGGAATTCACCCCTCCACTTT. Protein: CAWSMGQGNSPLHF.

With regard to this clone: The same CDR3 arises from other DNA sequences in this sample as well. The chain links TRBV28 to TRBJ2-5, with 8 bases that match TRBD1. Trimming took 4 bases from V and 1 from J; bases not matched to a gene: 5. The CDR3 length is 15 residues. The germline gives CDR1 MDHEN, CDR2 SYDVKM. As DNA, the CDR3 is TGTGCCAGCAGTTCACCCGGACAGGGCCAAGAGACCCAGTACTTC. It yields the protein CASSSPGQGQETQYF.

This chain links TRBV23-1 with TRBJ1-5; the D is unclear. TRBV23-1 belongs to the ORF category, with a function that is uncertain. The CDR3 runs 16 residues. Trimming pared 2 bases from V and 5 bases from J, leaving 16 bases between. The CDR3 DNA sequence: TGCGCCAGCAGTCAACCCCCCAGGAGGGTCGATCAGCCCCAGCATTTT. It encodes CASSQPPRRVDQPQHF.

Concerning this clone itself: Other nucleotide sequences from this sample produce the same CDR3. V gene TRBV9 combines with J gene TRBJ1-1; 8 nucleotides align to TRBD1. The CDR3 extends over 14 amino acids. Trimming removed 0 bases from V and 5 bases from J; junction bases left unmatched: 3. From germline, CDR1 is SGDLS and CDR2 YYNGEE. The CDR3 sequence is CASSVGQGRTEAFF. CDR3 sequence (DNA): TGTGCCAGCAGCGTAGGACAGGGGAGGACTGAAGCTTTCTTT.